The 3 T cell receptor beta chains below all came from one sample that was sequenced in a study of spatial heterogeneity in lung cancer. Described time point: sample taken at primary tumor resection. The study sequenced unsorted whole RNA from tumor, nontumor lung or frozen PBMC. TCRdb reprocessed the 5' RACE reads via MiXCR and lists one record per CDR3 protein. Of about 50,000 distinct CDR3 sequences in the sample, approximately 7.6% were seen once. The specimen comprised PBMCs, sampled at surgery. Receptors were obtained from a female donor with early-stage non-small cell lung cancer.

This clonotype was recorded many times. The rearrangement joins TRBV20-1 to TRBJ2-3; no firm D call. Germline V gene sequence: CDR1 DFQATT, CDR2 SNEGSKA (reference sequence). V was cut by 0 bases and J by 5 bases, with 9 bases left in between. This CDR3 has 13 amino acids. CDR3 loop: CSARESRRDTQYF. CDR3 DNA sequence: TGCAGTGCTAGAGAAAGTCGAAGAGATACGCAGTATTTT.

This clonotype came up many times. The J gene is TRBJ2-3, the V gene TRBV7-2; the D is unclear. Germline loops: CDR1 SGHTA, CDR2 FQGNSA. The CDR3 consists of 14 residues. Trimming stripped 2 bases from V and 1 base from J, with 7 bases between. The CDR3 here is CASSLPSRTDTQYF. The CDR3 DNA reads as TGTGCCAGCAGCTTACCGTCCCGCACAGATACGCAGTATTTT.

On this clonotype itself: A much larger clone sits a single nucleotide away, making a read error possible. The CDR3 loop reads CASSLVGTDYGYTF. CDR3 DNA sequence: TGCGCCAGCAGCTTGGTGGGAACTGACTATGGCTACACCTTC. The rearrangement links TRBV5-1 to TRBJ1-2; D ambiguous. The V end was cut by 0 bases, the J end by 3 bases, with 9 bases between. The CDR3 spans 14 residues. CDR1 and CDR2 (germline): SGHRS, YFSETQ.